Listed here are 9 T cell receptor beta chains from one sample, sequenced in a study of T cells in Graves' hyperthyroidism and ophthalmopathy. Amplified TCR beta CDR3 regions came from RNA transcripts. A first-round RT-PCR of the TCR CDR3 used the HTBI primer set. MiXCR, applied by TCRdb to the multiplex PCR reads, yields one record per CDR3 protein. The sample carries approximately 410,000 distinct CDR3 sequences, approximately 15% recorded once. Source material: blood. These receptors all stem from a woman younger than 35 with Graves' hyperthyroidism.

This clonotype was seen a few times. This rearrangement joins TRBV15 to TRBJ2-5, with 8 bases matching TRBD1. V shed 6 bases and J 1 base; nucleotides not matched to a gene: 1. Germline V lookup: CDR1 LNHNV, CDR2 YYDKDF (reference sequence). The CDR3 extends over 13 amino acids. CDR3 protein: CATRTGGQETQYF. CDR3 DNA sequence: TGTGCCACCAGAACAGGGGGCCAAGAGACCCAGTACTTC.

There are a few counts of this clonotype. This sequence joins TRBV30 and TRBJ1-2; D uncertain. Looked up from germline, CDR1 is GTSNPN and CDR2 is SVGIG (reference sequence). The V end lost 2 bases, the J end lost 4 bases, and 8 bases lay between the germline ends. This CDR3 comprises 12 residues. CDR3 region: CAWSREIYGYTF. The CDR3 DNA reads TGTGCCTGGAGTCGGGAGATCTATGGCTACACCTTC.

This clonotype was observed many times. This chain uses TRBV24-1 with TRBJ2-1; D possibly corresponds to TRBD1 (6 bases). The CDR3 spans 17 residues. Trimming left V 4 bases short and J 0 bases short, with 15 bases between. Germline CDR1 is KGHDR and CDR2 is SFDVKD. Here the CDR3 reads CATSDPSTGSSYNEQFF. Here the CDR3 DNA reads TGTGCCACCAGTGACCCTTCGACAGGAAGCTCCTACAATGAGCAGTTCTTC.

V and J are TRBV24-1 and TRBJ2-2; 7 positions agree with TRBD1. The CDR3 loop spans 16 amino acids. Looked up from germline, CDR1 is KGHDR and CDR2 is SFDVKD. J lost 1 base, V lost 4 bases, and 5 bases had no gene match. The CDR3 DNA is TGTGCCACCAGTGAAACTCGGGACAGGAACACCGGGGAGCTGTTTTTT. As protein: CATSETRDRNTGELFF.

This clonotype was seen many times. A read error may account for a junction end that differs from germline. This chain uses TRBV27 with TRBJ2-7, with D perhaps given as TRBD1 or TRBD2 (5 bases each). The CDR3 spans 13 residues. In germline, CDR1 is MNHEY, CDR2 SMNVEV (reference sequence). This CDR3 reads CASSLSGPYEQYF. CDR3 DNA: TGCGCCAGCAGCTTGTCGGGACCTTACGAGCAGTACTTC.

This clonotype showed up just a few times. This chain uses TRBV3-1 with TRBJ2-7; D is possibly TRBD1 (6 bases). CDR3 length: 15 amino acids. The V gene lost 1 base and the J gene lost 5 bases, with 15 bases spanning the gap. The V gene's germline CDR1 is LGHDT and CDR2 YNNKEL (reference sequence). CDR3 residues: CASSQVGTGLNEQYF. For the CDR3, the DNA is TGTGCCAGCAGCCAAGTCGGTACAGGGTTGAACGAGCAGTACTTC.

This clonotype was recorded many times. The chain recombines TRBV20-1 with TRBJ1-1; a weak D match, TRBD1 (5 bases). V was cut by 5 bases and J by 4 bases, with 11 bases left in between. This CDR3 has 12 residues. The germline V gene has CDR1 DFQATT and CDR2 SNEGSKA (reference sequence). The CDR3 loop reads CSAARVSTEAFF. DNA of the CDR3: TGCAGTGCTGCCAGGGTCTCCACTGAAGCTTTCTTT.

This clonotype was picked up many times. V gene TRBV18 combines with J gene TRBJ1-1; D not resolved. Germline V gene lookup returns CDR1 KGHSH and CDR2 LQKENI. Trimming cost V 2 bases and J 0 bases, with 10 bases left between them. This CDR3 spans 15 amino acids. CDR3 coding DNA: TGTGCCAGCTCACCAAAGGCAGATATGAACACTGAAGCTTTCTTT. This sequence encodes CASSPKADMNTEAFF.

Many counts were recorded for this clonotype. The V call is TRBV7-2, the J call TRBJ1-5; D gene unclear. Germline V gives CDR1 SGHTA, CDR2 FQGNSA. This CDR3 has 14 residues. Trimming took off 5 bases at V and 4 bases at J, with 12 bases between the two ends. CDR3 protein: CASSLVSPNQPQHF. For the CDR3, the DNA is TGTGCCAGCAGCCTTGTTAGTCCTAATCAGCCCCAGCATTTT. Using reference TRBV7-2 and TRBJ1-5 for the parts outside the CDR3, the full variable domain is GAGVSQSPSNKVTEKGKDVELRCDPISGHTALYWYRQSLGQGLEFLIYFQGNSAPDKSGLPSDRFSAERTGGSVSTLTIQRTQQEDSAVYLCASSLVSPNQPQHFGDGTRLSIL.